This TCR beta chain derives from a study of T cells expressing NK-cell markers. TCRdb re-called the 5' RACE reads; one entry per CDR3 protein, DNA not given. The table lists some 280,000 distinct CDR3 sequences, with 0.39% in the top ten. On this clonotype: Its antigen is unidentified.

Germline V gives CDR1 SGHKS, CDR2 YYEKEE (reference sequence). The CDR3 loop spans 16 amino acids. Study results and limitations: In a handful of donors, dominant clonotypes made up roughly 28.3-65% of CD3+CD56-NKG2C+ cells. Expanded NKG2C+ T cell clones were not confirmed as HCMV-specific.

The receptor's source is a man younger than 35 in good health. Sequenced sample: blood T cells: a sorted CD56 or NKG2C T cell subset, CD4+ or CD8+ T cells, or bulk PBMC T cells (not recorded which). The chain recombines TRBV5-5 with TRBJ2-5; TCRdb names TRBD2, which stays unverified in the absence of DNA. The CDR3: CASSLGLAGRQETQYF.